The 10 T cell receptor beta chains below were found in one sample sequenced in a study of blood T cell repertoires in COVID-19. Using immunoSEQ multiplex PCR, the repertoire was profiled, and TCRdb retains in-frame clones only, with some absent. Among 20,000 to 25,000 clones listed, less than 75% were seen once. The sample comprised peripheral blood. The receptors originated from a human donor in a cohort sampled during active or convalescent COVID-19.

This CDR3 is CASSHRTGFYNEQFF. CDR3 sequence (DNA): TGTGCCAGCAGCCACCGGACGGGGTTCTACAATGAGCAGTTCTTC. V and J are TRBV6-5 and TRBJ2-1; tentative D call: TRBD2 (5 bases). V dropped 6 bases and J dropped 3 bases, with 15 bases sitting between them. The CDR3 extends over 15 amino acids. CDR1 MNHEY and CDR2 SVGAGI come from the germline V gene.

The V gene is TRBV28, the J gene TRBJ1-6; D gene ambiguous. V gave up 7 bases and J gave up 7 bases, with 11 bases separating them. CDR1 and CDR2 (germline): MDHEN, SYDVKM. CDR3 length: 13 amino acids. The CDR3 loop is CASTLSGNSPLHF. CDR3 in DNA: TGTGCCAGCACCCTATCGGGAAATTCACCCCTCCACTTT.

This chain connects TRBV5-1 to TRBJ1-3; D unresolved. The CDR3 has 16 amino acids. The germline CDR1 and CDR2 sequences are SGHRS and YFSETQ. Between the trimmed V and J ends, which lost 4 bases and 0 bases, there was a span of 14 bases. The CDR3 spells CASSQSSHLSGNTIYF. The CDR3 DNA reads TGCGCCAGCAGCCAATCGAGTCACCTCTCTGGAAACACCATATATTTT.

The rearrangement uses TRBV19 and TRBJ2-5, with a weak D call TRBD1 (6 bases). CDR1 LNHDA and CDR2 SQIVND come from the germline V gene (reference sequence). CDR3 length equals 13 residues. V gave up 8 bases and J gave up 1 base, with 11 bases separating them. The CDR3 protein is CASWDTIQETQYF. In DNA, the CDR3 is TGTGCCAGTTGGGACACCATCCAAGAGACCCAGTACTTC.

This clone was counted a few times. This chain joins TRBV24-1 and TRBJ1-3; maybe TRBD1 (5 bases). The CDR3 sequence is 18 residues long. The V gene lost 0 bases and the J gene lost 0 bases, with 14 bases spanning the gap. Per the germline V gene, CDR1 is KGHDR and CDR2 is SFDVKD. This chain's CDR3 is CATSDLGGGRLSGNTIYF. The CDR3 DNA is TGTGCCACCAGTGATTTGGGCGGGGGGAGGCTCTCTGGAAACACCATATATTTT.

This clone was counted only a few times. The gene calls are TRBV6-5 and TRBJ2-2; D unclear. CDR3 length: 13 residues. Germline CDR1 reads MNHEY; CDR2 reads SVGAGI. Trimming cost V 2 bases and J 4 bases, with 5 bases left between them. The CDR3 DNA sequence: TGTGCCAGCAGTTACGGAGCCACCGGGGAGCTGTTTTTT. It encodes CASSYGATGELFF.

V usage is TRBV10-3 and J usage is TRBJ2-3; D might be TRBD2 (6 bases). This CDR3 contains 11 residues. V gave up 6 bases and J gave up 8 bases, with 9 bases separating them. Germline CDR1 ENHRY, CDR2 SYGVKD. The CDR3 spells CAISPGGTQYF. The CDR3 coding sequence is TGTGCCATCAGCCCCGGGGGTACGCAGTATTTT.

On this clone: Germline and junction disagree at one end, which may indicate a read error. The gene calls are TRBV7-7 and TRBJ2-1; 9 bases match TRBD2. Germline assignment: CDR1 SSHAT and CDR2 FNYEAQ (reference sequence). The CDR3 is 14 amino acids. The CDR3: CASSKSTSGNEQFF. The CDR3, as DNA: TGTGCTAGCAGCAAATCAACTAGCGGGAATGAGCAGTTCTTC.

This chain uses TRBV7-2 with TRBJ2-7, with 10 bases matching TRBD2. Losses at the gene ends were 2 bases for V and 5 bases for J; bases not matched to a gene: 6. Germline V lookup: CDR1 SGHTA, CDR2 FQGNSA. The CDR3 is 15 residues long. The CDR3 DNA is TGTGCCAGCAGCTTAAGCCTAGCGGGAGTTCACGAGCAGTACTTC. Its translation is CASSLSLAGVHEQYF.

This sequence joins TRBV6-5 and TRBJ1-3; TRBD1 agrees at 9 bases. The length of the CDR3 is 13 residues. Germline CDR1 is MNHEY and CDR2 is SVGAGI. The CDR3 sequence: CTNRQGAGNTIYF. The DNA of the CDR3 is TGTACAAACAGACAGGGGGCTGGAAACACCATATATTTT.